These T cell receptor beta chains were read from a single sample in a study of blood T cell repertoires in COVID-19. Sequencing used immunoSEQ multiplex PCR; TCRdb keeps in-frame clones, though not all of them. The sample carries 30,000 to 45,000 clones, 91% recorded once. The sample comprised peripheral blood. These TCRs come from a man aged 50 or older with active COVID-19. CDR3s include the opening cysteine and the closing phenylalanine or tryptophan. Fields, in order: V gene, J gene, clone size, D gene, CDR3 protein, CDR3 DNA. D genes are given only for firm matches. Size is stated for part of the rows, as once, few or many counts, or as a class when the clone is expanded.

TRBV6-5	TRBJ1-1	-	-	CASIKRDSGVTEAFF	TGTGCCAGCATCAAACGAGACTCCGGCGTCACTGAAGCTTTCTTT
TRBV3-1/TRBV3-2	TRBJ1-4	-	-	CASSPVRGTNEKLFF	TGTGCCAGCAGCCCCGTTAGGGGAACTAATGAAAAACTGTTTTTT
TRBV6-4	TRBJ2-7	-	-	CASSEGDTYEQYF	TGTGCCAGCAGTGAGGGGGACACCTACGAGCAGTACTTC
TRBV7-3	TRBJ2-5	-	TRBD1	CASSSQTGPQETQYF	TGTGCCAGCAGCTCCCAGACAGGGCCCCAAGAGACCCAGTACTTC
TRBV29-1	TRBJ1-4	-	TRBD1	CSVSGGDEKLFF	TGCAGCGTTTCAGGGGGCGATGAAAAACTGTTTTTT
TRBV6-6	TRBJ1-1	-	-	CASTRGGLVNTEAFF	TGTGCCAGCACTCGAGGAGGGTTAGTGAACACTGAAGCTTTCTTT
TRBV7-7	TRBJ2-1	once	-	CASSLGQTSYNEQFF	TGTGCTAGCAGCTTAGGACAAACATCCTACAATGAGCAGTTCTTC
TRBV5-1	TRBJ2-3	once	-	CASSLTGVITDTQYF	TGCGCCAGCAGCTTGACGGGGGTAATCACAGATACGCAGTATTTT
TRBV4-2	TRBJ2-5	-	TRBD1	CASSQTDRGRGETQYF	TGTGCCAGCAGCCAGACCGACAGGGGGCGCGGAGAGACCCAGTACTTC
TRBV19	TRBJ1-5	-	-	CASSIDWTGNQPQHF	TGTGCCAGTAGTATTGATTGGACAGGCAATCAGCCCCAGCATTTT
TRBV10-3	TRBJ2-3	once	TRBD2	CAISEFSGGGTDTQYF	TGTGCCATCAGTGAGTTCAGCGGGGGGGGCACAGATACGCAGTATTTT
TRBV6-2/TRBV6-3	TRBJ2-6	-	-	CASSHRVSGANVLTF	TGTGCCAGCAGCCACCGGGTCTCTGGGGCCAACGTCCTGACTTTC
TRBV2	TRBJ2-1	few	TRBD1	CASRSGTGEGEQFF	TGTGCCTCAAGAAGTGGGACAGGGGAAGGTGAGCAGTTCTTC
TRBV10-2	TRBJ2-1	-	-	CASSEYFQIFNEQFF	TGCGCCAGCAGTGAATATTTTCAGATCTTCAATGAGCAGTTCTTC
TRBV6-4	TRBJ1-3	-	TRBD1	CASGSWDRLSGNTIYF	TGTGCCAGCGGATCTTGGGACAGACTCTCTGGAAACACCATATATTTT
TRBV9	TRBJ2-6	few	-	CASSVGTNSGANVLTF	TGTGCCAGCAGCGTAGGGACTAACTCTGGGGCCAACGTCCTGACTTTC
TRBV4-1	TRBJ2-3	-	TRBD2	CASSPGLAATDTQYF	TGCGCCAGCAGCCCGGGACTAGCGGCCACAGATACGCAGTATTTT
TRBV19	TRBJ1-2	-	TRBD1	CASSDPGTGSDGYTF	TGTGCCAGTTCTGATCCCGGGACAGGGAGTGATGGCTACACCTTC
TRBV28	TRBJ1-2	-	-	CASTTTGSNYGYTF	TGTGCCAGCACAACCACAGGGAGTAACTATGGCTACACCTTC
TRBV3-1/TRBV3-2	TRBJ1-2	once	-	CASSHPRRGIWGYTF	TGTGCCAGCAGCCACCCTCGACGGGGAATTTGGGGCTACACCTTC
TRBV27	TRBJ2-2	-	TRBD1	CASGARTGATEELFF	TGTGCCAGCGGAGCCCGGACAGGGGCCACCGAGGAGCTGTTTTTT
TRBV30	TRBJ2-7	-	TRBD2	CAWRKLAGKAYEQYF	TGTGCCTGGAGGAAGCTAGCGGGAAAGGCCTACGAGCAGTACTTC
TRBV2	TRBJ2-1	-	TRBD2	CASSESGGDGNEQFF	TGTGCCAGCAGTGAATCGGGGGGGGACGGGAATGAGCAGTTCTTC
TRBV18	TRBJ1-1	-	-	CASSQHREEAFF	TGTGCCAGCTCCCAACACAGGGAAGAAGCTTTCTTT
TRBV4-3	TRBJ1-1	-	-	CASSQAAGALRPNTEAFF	TGCGCCAGCAGCCAAGCGGCCGGAGCGCTTCGCCCGAACACTGAAGCTTTCTTT
TRBV4-2	TRBJ1-6	-	-	CASSPGNSPLHF	TGTGCCAGCAGCCCCGGGAATTCACCCCTCCACTTT
TRBV19	TRBJ2-5	-	-	CASSVEGAGETQYF	TGTGCCAGTAGTGTGGAGGGGGCGGGAGAGACCCAGTACTTC
TRBV19	TRBJ2-3	-	TRBD2	CASSFLADLKGDTQYF	TGTGCCAGTAGTTTCCTAGCGGATCTAAAGGGAGATACGCAGTATTTT
TRBV25-1	TRBJ2-1	-	TRBD2	CASSELVTSGDHNEQFF	TGTGCCAGCAGTGAATTAGTTACTAGCGGGGACCACAATGAGCAGTTCTTC
TRBV21-1	TRBJ2-4	once	-	CASSKGGSGHLLAKNIQYF	TGTGCCAGCAGCAAAGGGGGATCGGGACACCTCTTAGCCAAAAACATTCAGTACTTC
TRBV4-1	TRBJ1-1	-	-	CASSTTPTGSTEAFF	TGCGCCAGCAGCACAACCCCGACTGGTAGCACTGAAGCTTTCTTT
TRBV19	TRBJ1-3	-	-	CASSVVSEGYGNTIYF	TGTGCCAGTAGTGTAGTTTCGGAGGGGTACGGAAACACCATATATTTT
TRBV3-1/TRBV3-2	TRBJ2-7	-	-	CASRYLGAPSYEQYF	TGTGCCAGCAGATACCTAGGTGCTCCCTCCTACGAGCAGTACTTC
TRBV18	TRBJ2-7	-	TRBD1	CASSPNRGSNEQYF	TGTGCCAGCTCACCAAACAGGGGGAGTAACGAGCAGTACTTC
TRBV19	TRBJ2-3	-	-	CATGQSSTDTQYF	TGTGCCACCGGACAGTCTAGCACAGATACGCAGTATTTT
TRBV15	TRBJ1-5	once	-	CATSRDRGGGNQPQHF	TGTGCCACCAGCAGAGATAGAGGGGGTGGCAATCAGCCCCAGCATTTT
TRBV2	TRBJ2-2	-	-	CASITGNTGELFF	TGTGCCAGCATCACAGGGAACACCGGGGAGCTGTTTTTT
TRBV2	TRBJ2-1	-	TRBD2	CASSATSREGEQFF	TGTGCCAGCAGCGCGACTAGCCGAGAGGGTGAGCAGTTCTTC
TRBV3-1/TRBV3-2	TRBJ2-7	-	-	CASSQDRAGENEQYF	TGTGCCAGCAGCCAAGATAGGGCAGGGGAGAACGAGCAGTACTTC
TRBV18	TRBJ2-5	-	TRBD2	CASSPGGIQETQYF	TGTGCCAGCTCACCCGGGGGGATCCAAGAGACCCAGTACTTC
TRBV7-3	TRBJ2-3	-	-	CASSFSPAPDTQYF	TGTGCCAGCAGCTTTTCGCCCGCGCCAGATACGCAGTATTTT
TRBV7-2	TRBJ1-2	once	TRBD1	CASSPTWTGGSGYTF	TGTGCCAGCAGCCCAACTTGGACAGGGGGCTCTGGCTACACCTTC